Here is one TCR beta chain with its context. Its target antigen remains unknown. Per-base quality was not reported, and no clone a single base away is much larger than it. Via the germline V gene, CDR1 is KGHSH and CDR2 LQKENI. V loses 3 bases of germline sequence and J loses 11 bases, and the interval between the two ends is 16 bases. The CDR3 goes from the cysteine to the phenylalanine over 13 residues. Only CDR3 DNA remains: 39 bases, in frame from the first base. Using the deep immunoSEQ assay, multiplex PCR amplified TCR CDR3 regions from genomic DNA. For each cell subset, the extracted genomic DNA was distributed evenly across all wells of several immunoSEQ 96-well plates, and each plate served as one replicate. Each replicate PCR for sorted subsets received approximately 200 ng genomic DNA, equal to about 30,000 T cell genomes. Purified libraries were measured with a Qubit 3.0 fluorometer, size-checked on a Bioanalyzer 2100, and measured again with the KAPA Library Quantification kit. Every immunoSEQ 96-well plate was sequenced on a dedicated single-read 150-cycle Illumina NextSeq 550 flow cell. The authors' analysis ran thus. Because the immunoSEQ output held only junctional sequences and lacked quality scores, the filtering could not match the filtering applied to full-length reads. To assign V/J genes and CDR3, sequences were annotated using PyIR, a Python wrapper for IgBLAST v1.9, with IMGT germline references. Reads were filtered out if the reads had weak V/J assignments (E-value above 1e-6), no CDR3, stop codons, out-of-frame junctions, or ambiguous translated residues. A V3J clonotype was defined by an identical inferred V gene, J gene, and CDR3 amino acid sequence. Percentage overlap between repertoires was computed as shared unique clonotypes divided by the size of the smaller repertoire. Repertoire richness was assessed with RTK rarefaction, the Chao1 estimator, and Recon v2.1 estimates of unobserved clonotypes. OLGA was used to compute generation probabilities for all TCRbeta clonotypes that the gDNA method yielded from a few donors. In its TCRdb copy, this immuneACCESS table keeps in-frame sequences only and misses some clones. Where compared with another copy, unresolved V genes explain less than half of these, and the others have no known cause. V and J calls and clone size are given by that table; D and trimming were obtained from the DNA. The sample table lists 2 million to 2.5 million clones, about nine tenths of them with a count of one. The top ten hold more than 0.35% of the sample.

The donors were healthy, HIV-negative adults with no recently reported acute infections or vaccinations. Every donor was a Caucasian adult residing in Nashville, Tennessee, USA. CD4+ T cells were enriched through magnetic negative selection, after which naive cells were positively selected on CD45RA and the remaining negative fraction served as the memory subset. After blood collection by leukapheresis, PBMCs were isolated using Ficoll-Histopaque density gradient centrifugation and then cryopreserved in the vapor phase of liquid nitrogen. Analytical flow cytometry was used to check the purity and quantity of each magnetically sorted T cell population. Genomic DNA was isolated from every sorted fraction and measured by UV absorbance on a Nanodrop 2000c. This entry belongs to a study of shared clonotypes between healthy human individuals (TCRdb year 2020). Background for the entire study: The cohort included a few men and a couple of women between 18 and 49 years of age. For each donor, three plates each were used for CD4 naive and CD4 memory, two plates were used for CD8 naive, and one plate was used for CD8 memory. Blood TCR repertoires of roughly five healthy adults were deeply sequenced to estimate repertoire size and the extent of clonotype sharing between individuals. Different laboratories and diverse techniques were used to prepare libraries and sequence TCR repertoires, to increase sequencing depth and limit assay-specific biases. Between about 0.8 and 9.5 billion PBMCs per donor were obtained by leukapheresis. Overall results and qualifications from the work: About 5% of naive CD4, approximately 3.7% of naive CD8, around 2.3% of memory CD4, and 0.4% of memory CD8 clonotypes were shared across a few donors. The genetic and exposure-history diversity represented was limited by the small number of donors. Even with the large sequencing depth, rarefaction of the sorted-subset datasets indicated that sequencing was incomplete. Higher generation probabilities were observed for clonotypes shared by all four sorted-subset donors than for non-shared clonotypes. Pairwise subsampling led to the expectation that sequencing depth would affect the degree of clonotype sharing among donors. Naive subsets generally had larger estimated clonotype richness than memory subsets did. Sampling was restricted to blood, and TCR repertoires in tissues likely differ from the TCR repertoires found in blood.

Sequenced: naive CD4+ T cells from PBMCs. What this sample's cell subset or site label stands for: CD45RA+ positively selected. This receptor was identified in a man aged 18 to 29 in good health. Some clones in this sample may be carry-over from other donors' samples. The sequence is built from TRBV18 and TRBJ1-1; no D gene call is confident. The CDR3 in this case is CASSPSMGFDAFF. The DNA sequence is TGTGCCAGCTCACCCTCAATGGGGTTCGACGCTTTCTTT.